These 24 T cell receptor beta chains share one sample of origin, sequenced in a study of Ad26.COV2.S vaccination and SARS-CoV-2 variants. Profiled with immunoSEQ multiplex PCR; TCRdb holds only in-frame clones, not every one. In the table there are about 87,000 clones, 82% of which are singletons. The input for sequencing was peripheral blood, taken after recovery from COVID-19. Receptors were obtained from a human donor who had recovered from COVID-19.

This rearrangement joins TRBV7-9 to TRBJ1-2; no definite D call. Germline CDR1 reads SEHNR; CDR2 reads FQNEAQ (reference sequence). V was shortened by 4 bases and J by 7 bases, with 7 bases between the two germline ends. This CDR3 is built from 11 residues. The CDR3 reads CASSSNRGYTF. The CDR3 DNA reads as TGTGCCAGCAGCTCCAATCGTGGCTACACCTTC.

This chain connects TRBV5-1 to TRBJ2-7, with TRBD2 matching 8 bases. This CDR3 is 16 amino acids long. Trimming at V came to 0 bases and at J to 5 bases, leaving 10 bases not matched to a gene. Germline values: CDR1 SGHRS, CDR2 YFSETQ. CDR3 region: CASSLDGGGRIHEQYF. CDR3 bases: TGCGCCAGCAGCTTGGATGGCGGGGGGCGCATCCACGAGCAGTACTTC.

The genes are TRBV19 and TRBJ1-2, with D tentatively TRBD1 (5 bases). The germline V gene encodes CDR1 LNHDA and CDR2 SQIVND (reference sequence). Between the trimmed V and J ends, which lost 7 bases and 10 bases, there was a span of 22 bases. The CDR3 is made up of 14 amino acids. CDR3 sequence (DNA): TGTGCCAGTAAGGATGCAGGGAATTACATGGCCTACACCTTC. Translated, it gives CASKDAGNYMAYTF.

This clone was seen a handful of times. The V call is TRBV27, the J call TRBJ1-5, with 7 bases aligning to TRBD1. CDR3 length: 15 residues. After removal of 2 bases from V and 5 bases from J, the junction contained 6 bases not matched to a gene. Germline CDR1 is MNHEY and CDR2 is SMNVEV (reference sequence). The CDR3 DNA follows: TGTGCCAGCAGTTTAGGGGACAGAGTTGATCAGCCCCAGCATTTT. Protein product: CASSLGDRVDQPQHF.

The J gene is TRBJ2-3, the V gene TRBV3-1 (or the pseudogene TRBV3-2); D is uncertain. Deletions cut 0 bases from V and 3 bases from J, with 19 bases between. This CDR3 is 18 amino acids long. Germline values: CDR1 LGHDT, CDR2 YNNKEL (reference sequence). CDR3: CASSQEVSGTIRTDTQYF. The CDR3 bases are TGTGCCAGCAGCCAAGAAGTTTCCGGAACTATACGTACAGATACGCAGTATTTT.

The rearrangement links TRBV10-3 to TRBJ2-1; 7 nucleotides agree with TRBD1. The germline gives CDR1 ENHRY, CDR2 SYGVKD. This CDR3 comprises 12 residues. Trimming removed 3 bases from V and 9 bases from J; junction bases left unmatched: 2. The CDR3 is CAISEGGVEQFF. CDR3 in DNA: TGTGCCATCAGTGAAGGGGGCGTTGAGCAGTTCTTC.

This chain uses TRBV6-2 or TRBV6-3 with TRBJ1-1; 10 nucleotides agree with TRBD1. Germline V lookup: CDR1 MNHEY, CDR2 SVGEGT. J gave up 7 bases and V 6 bases, and 14 bases lay outside the gene matches. This CDR3 is built from 16 residues. The CDR3 DNA reads TGTGCCAGCAGCATACCCTCGACAGGGGGCAGTTATGAAGCTTTCTTT. It yields the protein CASSIPSTGGSYEAFF.

This clone was recorded at least ten times. The sample contains more than one DNA sequence encoding this CDR3. The chain links TRBV28 to TRBJ2-2; D call uncertain. With 1 base removed from V and 4 bases from J, the gap between germline ends came to 10 bases. CDR1 is MDHEN, CDR2 SYDVKM, per germline. The CDR3 sequence is 15 residues long. The DNA for the CDR3 is TGTGCCAGCAGTTTATACCGGGTGGGCACCGGGGAGCTGTTTTTT. It specifies CASSLYRVGTGELFF.

This clone was found many times. The chain has TRBV4-2 and TRBJ1-4; D uncertain. CDR3 length equals 16 residues. CDR1 and CDR2 from the germline V gene are LGHNA and YNFKEQ. V was trimmed by 4 bases and J by 6 bases, leaving 18 bases between them. The CDR3 DNA is TGTGCCAGCAGCCCCACCCCCGGGGAGCAGGATGAAAAACTGTTTTTT. It translates to CASSPTPGEQDEKLFF.

The chain employs TRBV7-6 and TRBJ2-3; D may be TRBD2 (6 bases). CDR1 and CDR2 (germline): SGHVS, FNYEAQ. The CDR3 runs to 14 residues. V dropped 6 bases and J dropped 6 bases, with 16 bases sitting between them. The CDR3 loop is CASRAAGPRDTQYF. DNA of the CDR3: TGTGCCAGCAGGGCAGCGGGCCCAAGGGATACGCAGTATTTT.

The J gene is TRBJ2-7, the V gene TRBV9; possibly TRBD1 or TRBD2 for D (5 bases each). The germline gives CDR1 SGDLS, CDR2 YYNGEE. CDR3 size: 15 residues. V was cut by 0 bases and J by 3 bases, with 13 bases left in between. The CDR3 loop reads CASSVGVRDLYEQYF. CDR3 DNA: TGTGCCAGCAGCGTAGGGGTTAGGGACCTCTACGAGCAGTACTTC.

J is TRBJ2-5 and V is TRBV28; 14 bases agree with TRBD2. Trimming at V came to 6 bases and at J to 5 bases, leaving 5 bases not matched to a gene. CDR3 length: 15 residues. CDR1 and CDR2 (germline): MDHEN, SYDVKM. The CDR3 nucleotides read TGTGCCAGCAGGGGACTAGCGGGAGTCGGGGAGACCCAGTACTTC. Encoded protein: CASRGLAGVGETQYF.

The V call is TRBV5-1, the J call TRBJ2-5, with D hard to call. The CDR3 is 11 residues long. The germline V and J ends were trimmed by 4 bases and 2 bases, with 3 bases remaining between them. Germline V gives CDR1 SGHRS, CDR2 YFSETQ. The CDR3, as DNA: TGCGCCAGCAGCAAACAAGAGACCCAGTACTTC. This encodes CASSKQETQYF.

The V call is TRBV7-9, the J call TRBJ2-1; 8 bases align to TRBD2. V was pared by 3 bases and J by 6 bases, with 7 bases of the junction left unmatched. The CDR3 extends over 15 amino acids. Germline CDR1 is SEHNR and CDR2 is FQNEAQ (reference sequence). CDR3 region: CASSFPGLVSNEQFF. The CDR3 bases are TGTGCCAGCAGCTTCCCGGGACTAGTCTCCAATGAGCAGTTCTTC.

The chain joins TRBV19 to TRBJ1-3; no firm D call. Trimming left V 2 bases short and J 0 bases short, with 11 bases between. The CDR3 sequence is 16 residues long. Germline V CDR1 and CDR2: LNHDA, SQIVND (reference sequence). Here the CDR3 reads CASSIQGRTSGNTIYF. The CDR3 DNA reads TGTGCCAGTAGTATACAAGGGAGGACCTCTGGAAACACCATATATTTT. The full variable domain, its missing parts supplied by reference TRBV19 and TRBJ1-3, is DGGITQSPKYLFRKEGQNVTLSCEQNLNHDAMYWYRQDPGQGLRLIYYSQIVNDFQKGDIAEGYSVSREKKESFPLTVTSAQKNPTAFYLCASSIQGRTSGNTIYFGEGSWLTVV.

This chain uses TRBV2 with TRBJ2-1, with TRBD2 matching 10 bases. Per germline, CDR1 SNHLY and CDR2 FYNNEI. The CDR3 runs to 13 residues. V was pared by 10 bases and J by 5 bases, with 5 bases of the junction left unmatched. The CDR3 DNA reads TGTGCCACCGCGGGACTAGCGAACAATGAGCAGTTCTTC. This translates into CATAGLANNEQFF.

The chain joins TRBV11-2 to TRBJ1-1, with D unresolved. The CDR3 sequence is 12 residues long. The germline V and J ends were trimmed by 0 bases and 10 bases, with 9 bases remaining between them. Germline assignment: CDR1 SGHAT and CDR2 FQNNGV. CDR3 sequence (DNA): TGTGCCAGCAGCTTAGACAGGTTGAGAGCTTTCTTT. Amino acid sequence: CASSLDRLRAFF.

The rearrangement links TRBV19 to TRBJ1-1, with D uncertain. Per germline, CDR1 LNHDA and CDR2 SQIVND (reference sequence). Deletions cut 3 bases from V and 3 bases from J, with 8 bases between. The CDR3 is 13 amino acids. In DNA form, the CDR3 reads TGTGCCAGTAGTATCTACGGGGACACTGAAGCTTTCTTT. Protein: CASSIYGDTEAFF.

The CDR3 spells CASSSQGALHSGANVLTF. The CDR3 DNA reads as TGTGCCAGCTCATCACAGGGGGCGCTTCACTCTGGGGCCAACGTCCTGACTTTC. V is TRBV18 and J is TRBJ2-6; 9 nucleotides match TRBD1. V was pared by 5 bases and J by 0 bases, with 8 bases of the junction left unmatched. This CDR3 region has 18 residues. Germline lookup yields CDR1 KGHSH and CDR2 LQKENI.

This chain links TRBV3-1 (or the pseudogene TRBV3-2) with TRBJ1-2; 7 bases agree with TRBD1. The V segment lost 1 base and the J segment 6 bases; nucleotides outside the gene matches: 14. This CDR3 spans 17 amino acids. Germline CDR1 is LGHDT and CDR2 is YNNKEL (reference sequence). The DNA for the CDR3 is TGTGCCAGCAGCCAAGGTGAGAAACAGGGGCCAAACCATGGCTACACCTTC. Translating it yields CASSQGEKQGPNHGYTF.

This sequence joins TRBV29-1 and TRBJ2-5; 12 bases agree with TRBD2. Germline CDR1 and CDR2: SQVTM and ANQGSEA. V lost 6 bases and J lost 4; bases outside the gene matches: 0. The CDR3 covers 12 residues. CDR3 sequence (DNA): TGCAGCGTGGGACTAGCGGGAGAGACCCAGTACTTC. Protein sequence: CSVGLAGETQYF.

V gene TRBV7-9 combines with J gene TRBJ1-2; TRBD1 matches 7 bases. The V and J ends lost 1 base and 7 bases, in that order; junction bases with no gene match: 6. The CDR3 consists of 14 residues. CDR1 and CDR2 (germline): SEHNR, FQNEAQ (reference sequence). The CDR3 DNA reads as TGTGCCAGCAGCTTAGACAGGGGAGTACGTGGCTACACCTTC. The encoded protein is CASSLDRGVRGYTF.

In its sample, this clone was seen a few times. The gene calls are TRBV7-3 and TRBJ1-1; D is undetermined. CDR3 length: 13 residues. V lost 2 bases and J 4 bases, leaving 8 bases between the germline ends. The V gene's germline CDR1 is SGHTA and CDR2 FQGTGA. The CDR3 coding sequence is TGTGCCAGCAGCTTATTGAGTTCCACTGAAGCTTTCTTT. It is translated as CASSLLSSTEAFF.

V is TRBV18 and J is TRBJ2-3, with D uncertain. CDR1 and CDR2 (germline): KGHSH, LQKENI. Between the trimmed V and J ends, which lost 1 base and 1 base, there was a span of 0 bases. The CDR3 has 12 residues. The CDR3 DNA reads as TGTGCCAGCTCACCACGCACAGATACGCAGTATTTT. Encoded protein: CASSPRTDTQYF.